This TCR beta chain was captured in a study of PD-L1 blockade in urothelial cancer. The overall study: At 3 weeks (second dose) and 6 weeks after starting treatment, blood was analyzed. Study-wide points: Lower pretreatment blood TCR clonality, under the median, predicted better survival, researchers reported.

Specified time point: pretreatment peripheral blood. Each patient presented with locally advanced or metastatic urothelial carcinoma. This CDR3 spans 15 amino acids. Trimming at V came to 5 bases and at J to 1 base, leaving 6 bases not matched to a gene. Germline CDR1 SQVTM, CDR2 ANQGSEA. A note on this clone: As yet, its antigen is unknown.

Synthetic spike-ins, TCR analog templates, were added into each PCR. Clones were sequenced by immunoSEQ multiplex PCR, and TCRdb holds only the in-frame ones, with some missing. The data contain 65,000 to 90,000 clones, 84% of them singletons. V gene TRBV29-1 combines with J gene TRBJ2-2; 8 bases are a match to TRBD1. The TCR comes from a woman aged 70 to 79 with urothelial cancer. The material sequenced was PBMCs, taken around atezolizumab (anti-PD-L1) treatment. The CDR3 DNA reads TGCAGCGTTAGCAGGGGGCGGGGGAACACCGGGGAGCTGTTTTTT. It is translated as CSVSRGRGNTGELFF.